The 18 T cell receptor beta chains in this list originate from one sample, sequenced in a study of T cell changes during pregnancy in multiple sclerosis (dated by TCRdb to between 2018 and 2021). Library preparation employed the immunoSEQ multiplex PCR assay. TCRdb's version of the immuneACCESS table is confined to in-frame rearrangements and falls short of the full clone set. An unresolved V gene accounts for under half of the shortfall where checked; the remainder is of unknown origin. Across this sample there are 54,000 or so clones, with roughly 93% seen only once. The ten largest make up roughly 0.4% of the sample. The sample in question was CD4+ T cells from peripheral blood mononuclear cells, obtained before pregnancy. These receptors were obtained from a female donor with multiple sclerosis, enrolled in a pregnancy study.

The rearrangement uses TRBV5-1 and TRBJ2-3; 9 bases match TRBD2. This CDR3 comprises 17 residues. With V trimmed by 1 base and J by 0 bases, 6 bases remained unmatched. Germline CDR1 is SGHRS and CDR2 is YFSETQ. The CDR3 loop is CASSLLAGGPSTDTQYF. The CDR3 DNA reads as TGCGCCAGCAGCTTGCTTGCGGGAGGGCCTAGCACAGATACGCAGTATTTT.

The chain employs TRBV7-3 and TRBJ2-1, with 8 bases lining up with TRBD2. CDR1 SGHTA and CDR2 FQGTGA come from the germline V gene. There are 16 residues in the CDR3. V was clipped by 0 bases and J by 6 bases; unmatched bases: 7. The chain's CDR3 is CASSLTPSGRGNEQFF. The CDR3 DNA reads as TGTGCCAGCAGCTTAACACCCAGCGGGAGAGGCAATGAGCAGTTCTTC.

DNA of the CDR3: TGTGCCACCAGCAGAGAACTGGGACAGAACCTCAATCAGCCCCAGCATTTT. Amino acids: CATSRELGQNLNQPQHF. The chain employs TRBV15 and TRBJ1-5; TRBD1 matches 7 bases. With 0 bases clipped from V and 3 bases from J, the junction kept 8 bases outside the gene matches. Germline CDR1 and CDR2: LNHNV and YYDKDF (reference sequence). The CDR3 length is 17 residues.

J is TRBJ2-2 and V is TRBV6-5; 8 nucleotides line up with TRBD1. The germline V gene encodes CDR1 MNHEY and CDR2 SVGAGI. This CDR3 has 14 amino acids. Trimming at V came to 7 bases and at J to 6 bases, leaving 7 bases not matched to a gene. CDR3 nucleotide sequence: TGTGCCAGCAAAACTGGACAGGGCGCCGGGGAGCTGTTTTTT. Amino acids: CASKTGQGAGELFF.

The CDR3 here is CASSFSRRSGGSSYNEQFF. In nucleotides, the CDR3 is TGTGCCAGCAGCTTTTCAAGAAGGAGCGGGGGGAGCTCCTACAATGAGCAGTTCTTC. The chain has TRBV11-2 and TRBJ2-1; 9 nucleotides match TRBD2. The germline V gene has CDR1 SGHAT and CDR2 FQNNGV. The CDR3 sequence is 19 residues long. The V gene end was trimmed by 3 bases and the J gene end by 0 bases; junction bases not matched to a gene: 12.

CDR3: CASSLLAGEGTDTQYF. CDR3 in DNA: TGTGCCAGCTCCCTCCTAGCGGGAGAAGGCACAGATACGCAGTATTTT. The genes are TRBV18 and TRBJ2-3; 10 bases are shared with TRBD2. The V segment lost 6 bases and the J segment 1 base; nucleotides outside the gene matches: 7. Germline-derived CDR1 and CDR2 are KGHSH and LQKENI. The CDR3 spans 16 residues.

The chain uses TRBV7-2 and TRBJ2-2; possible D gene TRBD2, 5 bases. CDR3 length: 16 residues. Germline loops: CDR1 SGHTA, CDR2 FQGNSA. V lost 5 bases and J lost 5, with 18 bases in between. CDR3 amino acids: CASSPPGARGTGELFF. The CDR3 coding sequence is TGTGCCAGCAGCCCCCCAGGTGCGCGAGGGACCGGGGAGCTGTTTTTT. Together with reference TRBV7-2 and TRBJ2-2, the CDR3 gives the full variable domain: GAGVSQSPSNKVTEKGKDVELRCDPISGHTALYWYRQSLGQGLEFLIYFQGNSAPDKSGLPSDRFSAERTGGSVSTLTIQRTQQEDSAVYLCASSPPGARGTGELFFGEGSRLTVL.

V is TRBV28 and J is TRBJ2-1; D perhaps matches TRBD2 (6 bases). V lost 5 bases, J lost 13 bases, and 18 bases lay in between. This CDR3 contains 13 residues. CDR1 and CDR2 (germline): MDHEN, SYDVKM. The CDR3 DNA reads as TGTGCCAGCAGTCCAGCGACTAGGGGCCCCCAGTTCTTC. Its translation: CASSPATRGPQFF.

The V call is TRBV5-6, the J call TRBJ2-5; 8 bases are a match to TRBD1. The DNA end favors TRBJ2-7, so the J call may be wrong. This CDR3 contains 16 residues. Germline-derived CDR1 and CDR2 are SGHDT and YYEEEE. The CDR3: CASSPLGQGGTYEQYF. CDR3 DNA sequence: TGTGCCAGCAGCCCCCTCGGACAGGGAGGCACCTACGAGCAGTACTTC.

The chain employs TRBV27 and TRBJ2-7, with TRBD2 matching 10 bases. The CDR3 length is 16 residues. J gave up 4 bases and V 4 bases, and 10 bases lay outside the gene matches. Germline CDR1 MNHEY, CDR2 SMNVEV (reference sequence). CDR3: CASSSITSGKRYEQYF. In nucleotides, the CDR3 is TGTGCCAGCAGTTCAATCACTAGCGGGAAGAGGTACGAGCAGTACTTC.

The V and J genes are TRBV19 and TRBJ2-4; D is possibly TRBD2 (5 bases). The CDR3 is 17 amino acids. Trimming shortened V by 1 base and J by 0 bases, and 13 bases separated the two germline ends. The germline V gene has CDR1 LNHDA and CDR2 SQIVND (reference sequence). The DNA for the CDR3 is TGTGCCAGTAGTATAGCGGGGTGGGATCTAGCCAAAAACATTCAGTACTTC. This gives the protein CASSIAGWDLAKNIQYF.

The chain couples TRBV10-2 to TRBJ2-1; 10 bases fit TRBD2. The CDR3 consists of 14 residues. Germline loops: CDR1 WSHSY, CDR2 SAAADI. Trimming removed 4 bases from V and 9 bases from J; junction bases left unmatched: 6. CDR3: CASSAIAGGGEQFF. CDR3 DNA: TGCGCCAGCAGTGCCATAGCGGGAGGAGGTGAGCAGTTCTTC.

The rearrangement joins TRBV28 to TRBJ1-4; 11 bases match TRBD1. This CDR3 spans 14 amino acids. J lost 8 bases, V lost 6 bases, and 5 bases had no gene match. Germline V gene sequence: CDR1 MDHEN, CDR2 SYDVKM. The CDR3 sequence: CASRGTGGAEKLFF. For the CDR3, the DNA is TGTGCCAGCAGGGGGACAGGGGGAGCCGAAAAACTGTTTTTT.

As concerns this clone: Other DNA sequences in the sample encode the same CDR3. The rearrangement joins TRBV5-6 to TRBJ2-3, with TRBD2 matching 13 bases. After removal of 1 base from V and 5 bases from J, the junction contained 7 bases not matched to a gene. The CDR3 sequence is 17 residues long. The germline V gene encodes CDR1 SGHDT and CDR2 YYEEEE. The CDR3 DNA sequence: TGTGCCAGCAGCTTGCAGAGAGGACTAGCGGGGGTAGATACGCAGTATTTT. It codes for CASSLQRGLAGVDTQYF.

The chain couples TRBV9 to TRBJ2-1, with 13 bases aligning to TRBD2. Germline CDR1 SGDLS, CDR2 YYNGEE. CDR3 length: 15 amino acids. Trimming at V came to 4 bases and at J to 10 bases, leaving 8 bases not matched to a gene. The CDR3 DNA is TGTGCCAGCAGCACCACTAGCGGGAGGGCCCCCGAGCAGTTCTTC. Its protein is CASSTTSGRAPEQFF.

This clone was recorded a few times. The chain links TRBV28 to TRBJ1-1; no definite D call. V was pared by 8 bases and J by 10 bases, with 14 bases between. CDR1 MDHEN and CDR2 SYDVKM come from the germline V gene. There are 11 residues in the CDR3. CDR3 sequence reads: CASGLIRGAFF. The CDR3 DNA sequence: TGTGCCAGCGGACTTATACGGGGAGCTTTCTTT.

This CDR3 reads CASSDEGRGTKSYEQYF. DNA for the CDR3: TGTGCCAGCAGCGACGAAGGAAGGGGGACAAAAAGCTACGAGCAGTACTTC. The rearrangement uses TRBV7-9 and TRBJ2-7; D is possibly TRBD1 (6 bases). CDR1 is SEHNR, CDR2 FQNEAQ, per germline (reference sequence). V was shortened by 5 bases and J by 3 bases, with 23 bases between the two germline ends. The CDR3 extends over 17 amino acids.

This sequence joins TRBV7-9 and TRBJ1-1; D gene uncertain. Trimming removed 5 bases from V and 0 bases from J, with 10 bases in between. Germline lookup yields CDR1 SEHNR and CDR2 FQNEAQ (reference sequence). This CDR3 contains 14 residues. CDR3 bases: TGTGCCAGCAGCCCTAATGAACTGAACACTGAAGCTTTCTTT. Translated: CASSPNELNTEAFF.